Listed below are T cell receptor beta chains from one sample, sequenced in a study of T cell repertoires in cytomegalovirus infection. No cognate antigen is known for these TCRs. TCRdb reanalysed the reads using MiXCR and keeps one entry per CDR3 protein. The data contain fewer than 950,000 distinct CDR3 sequences, over 25% of them singletons. The sequencing here drew on cultured CD8+ T cells from PBMCs, taken from culture after CMV antigen stimulation. The origin of the receptors is a human donor in good health (CMV status not recorded). Some clones in this sample may be carry-over from other donors' samples. The conserved cysteine and the conserved F or W are not part of the CDR3 here. Each record gives: CDR3 protein, D gene, V gene. D genes are given only for firm matches.

ASSQDRTGRSNQPQH | . | TRBV4-1
ASAGGLRNEQF | TRBD2 | TRBV25-1
ASSVPAREGGELF | . | TRBV25-1
ASSLLGGKTGELF | . | TRBV28
AISELPGQMHTGELF | TRBD1 | TRBV10-3
ATSASRDGTYNEQF | . | TRBV6-2/TRBV6-3
ASSEHRLNQPQH | . | TRBV6-1
ASSTHLGTGQYGYT | TRBD1 | TRBV19
ASSGRGQGNTDTQY | TRBD1 | TRBV9
ASSEVGELDTQY | . | TRBV6-1
ASSSGAGAGAYNEQF | . | TRBV6-2/TRBV6-3
ATSRDDSHTDTQY | . | TRBV15
ASSLVGGGASTDTQY | TRBD2 | TRBV7-9
ASSSGLMSSGNTIY | . | TRBV7-9
ASSPRDLKTYEQY | . | TRBV4-2
ASSEGDRLNTEAF | TRBD1 | TRBV6-1
ASSYPRLGVASRSNLYEQY | . | TRBV6-2/TRBV6-3
ASIPSGRADLSMNTEAF | . | TRBV6-5
ASSYLSHNEQF | . | TRBV6-2/TRBV6-3
ASSRPGQGLRSEQF | TRBD1 | TRBV27
ASSEWQADTGELF | . | TRBV6-1
ASRGRDRGSYEQY | TRBD1 | TRBV12-3/TRBV12-4
ASSLEVAGGHYNEQF | TRBD2 | TRBV7-6
ASSLGGEEDEKLF | . | TRBV5-4
ATYGTGYNEQF | TRBD1 | TRBV19
ASRGGQGERGTQY | TRBD1 | TRBV2
ASGFQGAEAF | TRBD1 | TRBV6-1
ASSSGQPLGYNEQF | . | TRBV7-2
ASSEPGAGSGEAF | . | TRBV25-1
ASSFWRQPQH | . | TRBV6-2/TRBV6-3
ASSYMDTYNEQF | . | TRBV6-6
ATSGPRPYEQY | . | TRBV19
ASRGQADNEQF | TRBD1 | TRBV12-3/TRBV12-4
ASSAYPTEASTDTQY | . | TRBV6-6
ASSQWTGASGNTIY | . | TRBV4-1
ASSVDRGNYGYT | TRBD1 | TRBV27
ASSPRTPTGELF | . | TRBV9
ASKTGLMDNSPLH | . | TRBV10-2
ASSPHGGTNTEAF | . | TRBV14
ASKLGPAGGPHNEQF | TRBD2 | TRBV12-3/TRBV12-4
SARDSVLGGVRSYNEQF | . | TRBV20-1
ASSASPVLVGGFYEQY | . | TRBV7-8
ASKDNPNEQF | . | TRBV27
ASTGRGGDYTEQF | TRBD2 | TRBV4-1
ASSLSARLNEKLF | . | TRBV11-2
ASSLSGIDTQY | . | TRBV27
ASSQERGVSYNEQF | . | TRBV4-1
ASSLAVSGGPHSTDTQY | TRBD2 | TRBV5-4